The rows below give T cell receptor beta chains drawn from one sample of a study of cytomegalovirus exposure and HLA in healthy donors. Assay used: immunoSEQ multiplex PCR; TCRdb lists only in-frame clones, some missing. Altogether almost 70,000 clones are present, approximately 96% being singletons, with the ten largest covering 4.5%. Sequencing was done on a sample of PBMCs. The receptor source for this set is a woman between 18 and 30 years old in good health and CMV-seropositive. The CDR3 runs from the conserved cysteine through the conserved F or W. Fields, in order: V gene, D gene, J gene, clone size, CDR3 protein, CDR3 DNA. D genes are given only for firm matches. Not all rows give a size; the values are once, few, many and, for expanded clones, a class.

>TRBV4-1|TRBD2|TRBJ2-1|NA
CASSQTSVPLSSYNEQFF
TGCGCCAGCAGCCAAACTAGCGTACCCCTATCCTCCTACAATGAGCAGTTCTTC
>TRBV4-1|TRBD2|TRBJ2-3|NA
CASSQDGLAGGPTDTQYF
TGCGCCAGCAGCCAAGATGGACTAGCGGGAGGGCCAACAGATACGCAGTATTTT
>TRBV4-3|TRBD2|TRBJ2-2|NA
CASSQGGRGTGELFF
TGCGCCAGCAGCCAAGGCGGGAGGGGCACCGGGGAGCTGTTTTTT
>TRBV30|TRBD1|TRBJ1-4|NA
CAWSDYRGSEKLFF
TGTGCCTGGAGTGATTACAGGGGATCTGAAAAACTGTTTTTT
>TRBV19|TRBD2|TRBJ2-1|once
CASSISGSVNEQFF
TGTGCCAGTAGTATAAGCGGGAGTGTTAATGAGCAGTTCTTC
>TRBV7-2|NA|TRBJ1-4|NA
CASSEVGGSGEKLFF
TGTGCCAGCAGCGAAGTGGGGGGATCCGGTGAAAAACTGTTTTTT
>TRBV11-2|NA|TRBJ2-2|NA
CASSYLSGVSTGELFF
TGTGCCAGCAGCTATCTATCGGGGGTTTCCACCGGGGAGCTGTTTTTT
>TRBV7-6|NA|TRBJ1-2|NA
CASSSSLTAPYGYTF
TGTGCCAGCAGCTCAAGTCTGACAGCCCCATATGGCTACACCTTC
>TRBV7-8|NA|TRBJ1-3|NA
CASSYGQFGNTIYF
TGTGCCAGCAGCTACGGACAGTTTGGAAACACCATATATTTT
>TRBV4-3|TRBD1|TRBJ2-6|once
CASSEAGTGASGANVLTF
TGCGCCAGCAGCGAGGCCGGGACAGGGGCCTCTGGGGCCAACGTCCTGACTTTC
>TRBV4-1|NA|TRBJ2-1|NA
CASSQIGTTLNEQFF
TGCGCCAGCAGCCAAATCGGGACAACCCTCAATGAGCAGTTCTTC
>TRBV4-1|TRBD2|TRBJ2-1|NA
CASSRLTSGRADEQFF
TGCGCCAGCAGCCGCTTGACTAGCGGGAGGGCCGATGAGCAGTTCTTC
>TRBV29-1|NA|TRBJ2-3|NA
CSVEGLTNTDTQYF
TGCAGCGTTGAAGGCCTAACTAACACAGATACGCAGTATTTT
>TRBV7-9|NA|TRBJ1-5|NA
CASALAGAEGNQPQHF
TGTGCCAGCGCCCTAGCGGGGGCCGAGGGCAATCAGCCCCAGCATTTT
>TRBV28|TRBD2|TRBJ2-7|NA
CASSSPSGSYEQYF
TGTGCCAGCAGTTCCCCCAGCGGGAGCTACGAGCAGTACTTC
>TRBV5-6|TRBD2|TRBJ2-5|NA
CASSLGSGRKTQYF
TGTGCCAGCAGCTTGGGAAGCGGGAGGAAGACCCAGTACTTC
>TRBV7-3|TRBD1|TRBJ2-3|NA
CASSSQGDPTDTQYF
TGTGCCAGCAGCTCACAGGGGGACCCCACAGATACGCAGTATTTT
>TRBV27|NA|TRBJ2-7|NA
CASSLREAPWEQYF
TGTGCCAGCAGTTTAAGGGAGGCCCCGTGGGAGCAGTACTTC
>TRBV30|TRBD2|TRBJ2-7|NA
CAWGLAGVRYEQYF
TGTGCCTGGGGACTAGCGGGAGTGCGCTACGAGCAGTACTTC
>TRBV10-1|TRBD2|TRBJ2-1|NA
CASSPGTSGYNEQFF
TGCGCCAGCAGTCCCGGGACTAGCGGGTACAATGAGCAGTTCTTC
>TRBV9|TRBD1|TRBJ2-1|NA
CASSATGQGDNEQFF
TGTGCCAGCAGCGCAACGGGACAGGGGGACAATGAGCAGTTCTTC
>TRBV13|NA|TRBJ1-4|NA
CASSAGRSEKLFF
TGTGCCAGCAGCGCGGGACGTTCGGAAAAACTGTTTTTT
>TRBV10-3|NA|TRBJ1-1|NA
CAISAELHPMNTEAFF
TGTGCCATCAGTGCTGAATTGCACCCTATGAACACTGAAGCTTTCTTT
>TRBV18|TRBD2|TRBJ2-7|NA
CASSPPPSGSGEQYF
TGTGCCAGCTCACCACCACCTAGCGGGAGTGGCGAGCAGTACTTC
>TRBV2|NA|TRBJ1-4|NA
CASRSAGNEKLFF
TGTGCCAGCAGGTCGGCAGGGAATGAAAAACTGTTTTTT
>TRBV13|TRBD2|TRBJ2-1|NA
CASSDQIAGGSDEQFF
TGTGCCAGCAGCGACCAAATAGCGGGAGGGTCGGATGAGCAGTTCTTC
>TRBV5-6|TRBD2|TRBJ2-1|once
CASSPTSGRAYNEQFF
TGTGCCAGCAGCCCAACTAGCGGGAGGGCCTACAATGAGCAGTTCTTC
>TRBV30|TRBD1|TRBJ2-7|NA
CAWSGTGIDEQYF
TGTGCCTGGAGTGGGACAGGGATCGACGAGCAGTACTTC
>TRBV4-3|NA|TRBJ2-1|NA
CASSQILGGNEQFF
TGCGCCAGCAGCCAAATACTAGGCGGGAATGAGCAGTTCTTC
>TRBV7-9|TRBD1|TRBJ1-4|NA
CASSLAPGQGATNEKLFF
TGTGCCAGCAGCTTAGCCCCGGGACAGGGGGCGACTAATGAAAAACTGTTTTTT
>TRBV19|TRBD1|TRBJ1-2|NA
CASKEGGQGFRLDGYTF
TGTGCCAGCAAAGAGGGGGGACAGGGGTTCCGTTTGGATGGCTACACCTTC
>TRBV11-3|NA|TRBJ1-1|NA
CASSLESSTEAFF
TGTGCCAGCAGCTTAGAGAGCTCCACTGAAGCTTTCTTT
>TRBV5-4|NA|TRBJ1-2|NA
CASSLGTDNYGYTF
TGTGCCAGCAGCTTGGGGACTGATAACTATGGCTACACCTTC
>TRBV28|TRBD1|TRBJ2-5|NA
CASRSQGARETQYF
TGTGCCAGCCGATCACAGGGGGCGCGAGAGACCCAGTACTTC
>TRBV5-6|NA|TRBJ1-1|NA
CASSLGARGTEAFF
TGTGCCAGCAGTTTAGGGGCGCGGGGCACTGAAGCTTTCTTT
>TRBV4-1|TRBD2|TRBJ2-7|NA
CASSLAGGPEQYF
TGCGCCAGCAGTCTAGCGGGAGGGCCGGAGCAGTACTTC
>TRBV5-5|TRBD1|TRBJ1-1|NA
CASSPGQGNTEAFF
TGTGCCAGCAGCCCGGGACAGGGGAACACTGAAGCTTTCTTT
>TRBV11-2|NA|TRBJ2-7|NA
CASSLGWGLMTDSEQYF
TGTGCCAGCAGCTTAGGTTGGGGTTTGATGACGGACTCGGAGCAGTACTTC
>TRBV29-1|NA|TRBJ1-2|NA
CSVAANYGYTF
TGCAGCGTTGCGGCTAACTATGGCTACACCTTC
>TRBV28|TRBD1|TRBJ1-2|NA
CASSLPPGQGISYGYTF
TGTGCCAGCAGTTTACCGCCGGGACAGGGGATTTCGTATGGCTACACCTTC
>TRBV28|TRBD2|TRBJ2-3|NA
CASSSASAGERDTQYF
TGTGCCAGCAGTTCGGCTAGCGCGGGAGAAAGAGATACGCAGTATTTT
>TRBV7-8|TRBD2|TRBJ2-2|NA
CASYGGTSGRGGELFF
TGTGCCAGTTATGGTGGGACTAGCGGGAGGGGCGGGGAGCTGTTTTTT
>TRBV2|NA|TRBJ2-7|NA
CASRLVAHEQYF
TGTGCCAGCAGGTTGGTGGCCCACGAGCAGTACTTC
>TRBV21-1|NA|TRBJ1-1|NA
CASSKGPAGYTEAFF
TGTGCCAGCAGCAAAGGGCCTGCAGGGTACACTGAAGCTTTCTTT
>TRBV7-9|NA|TRBJ1-2|once
CASSPGYGYTF
TGTGCCAGCAGCCCGGGGTATGGCTACACCTTC
>TRBV6-6|NA|TRBJ2-7|NA
CASSYTGSYEQYF
TGTGCCAGCAGTTACACGGGATCCTACGAGCAGTACTTC
>TRBV28|NA|TRBJ2-7|NA
CASSFGGKRYEQYF
TGTGCCAGCAGTTTCGGCGGGAAGCGGTACGAGCAGTACTTC
>TRBV2|NA|TRBJ1-2|NA
CASSDSGANYGYTF
TGTGCCAGCAGCGATTCAGGGGCGAACTATGGCTACACCTTC
>TRBV21-1|NA|TRBJ2-4|NA
CASSKGDLAKNIQYF
TGTGCCAGCAGCAAAGGCGACTTAGCCAAAAACATTCAGTACTTC
>TRBV28|NA|TRBJ1-3|NA
CASSVQLYSGNTIYF
TGTGCCAGCAGTGTACAGCTTTACTCTGGAAACACCATATATTTT
>TRBV28|TRBD2|TRBJ2-7|NA
CASSFAIAGAYEQYF
TGTGCCAGCAGTTTTGCAATAGCGGGGGCGTACGAGCAGTACTTC
>TRBV9|NA|TRBJ1-1|NA
CASSAQTQVLTEAFF
TGTGCCAGCAGCGCCCAAACCCAGGTCCTCACTGAAGCTTTCTTT
>TRBV9|NA|TRBJ1-1|NA
CASSVAAGGNTEAFF
TGTGCCAGCAGCGTAGCGGCCGGGGGGAACACTGAAGCTTTCTTT
>TRBV6-6|NA|TRBJ2-7|NA
CASSSQVDSYEQYF
TGTGCCAGCAGTTCGCAGGTCGACTCCTACGAGCAGTACTTC
>TRBV4-1|NA|TRBJ2-2|NA
CASSRTTLTVSNTGELFF
TGCGCCAGCAGCCGAACAACTTTGACAGTTTCGAACACCGGGGAGCTGTTTTTT
>TRBV19|TRBD1|TRBJ2-1|few
CASRGTGNYNEQFF
TGTGCCAGTAGGGGGACAGGGAATTACAATGAGCAGTTCTTC
>TRBV28|NA|TRBJ1-1|NA
CASSRDNYMNTEAFF
TGTGCCAGCAGCCGGGACAATTACATGAACACTGAAGCTTTCTTT
>TRBV28|TRBD2|TRBJ2-1|NA
CASSPSGSGRIEQFF
TGTGCCAGCAGCCCTAGCGGGAGTGGGAGAATTGAGCAGTTCTTC
>TRBV9|NA|TRBJ2-1|NA
CASSDPRTAGNYNEQFF
TGTGCCAGCAGCGACCCCCGGACAGCGGGGAACTACAATGAGCAGTTCTTC
>TRBV4-3|TRBD1|TRBJ1-2|NA
CASSQWTGRSGYTF
TGCGCCAGCAGCCAATGGACAGGGAGGAGTGGCTACACCTTC